This TCR beta chain was identified during a study of blood T cell repertoires in COVID-19. TCRdb's table, derived via immunoSEQ multiplex PCR, lists solely in-frame clones and lacks some. The sample lists a few hundred thousand clones, 70% to 90% occurring once. This clonotype originated in a woman aged 70 to 79 with active or convalescent COVID-19. Sequencing was carried out using peripheral blood.

CDR3 in amino acids: CASSLWIGSGANVLTF. The CDR3 nucleotides read TGTGCCAGCAGTTTATGGATCGGGTCAGGGGCCAACGTCCTGACTTTC. This chain uses TRBV28 with TRBJ2-6; D unclear. With 0 bases removed from V and 4 bases from J, the gap between germline ends came to 10 bases. The CDR3 loop spans 16 amino acids. The germline gives CDR1 MDHEN, CDR2 SYDVKM.